Sequencing of this T cell receptor (beta chain) was carried out in a study of T cells in Graves' hyperthyroidism and ophthalmopathy. Amplification of TCR beta CDR3 regions used RNA as the template. With the HTBI primer set, the TCR CDR3 went through a first round of RT-PCR. Via MiXCR, TCRdb re-called the multiplex PCR reads, giving one row per CDR3 protein. The profile shows hundreds of thousands of distinct CDR3 sequences, over 35% of them singletons. V was cut by 8 bases and J by 3 bases, with 7 bases left in between. Germline CDR1 is SQVTM and CDR2 is ANQGSEA. The CDR3 contains 11 residues. Graves' hyperthyroidism is called stable when ophthalmopathy does not progress within 18 months.

Sequencing was carried out using blood. The V gene is TRBV29-1, the J gene TRBJ2-2; no clear D gene. This TCR was recovered from a young man with Graves' hyperthyroidism. CDR3 in amino acids: CSFSYTGELFF. CDR3 nucleotides: TGCAGCTTCAGTTACACCGGGGAGCTGTTTTTT.